The 27 T cell receptor beta chains below all came from one sample that was sequenced in a study of T cells in Graves' hyperthyroidism and ophthalmopathy. Amplification yielded TCR beta CDR3 regions, with RNA transcripts as the source. The HTBI set primed first-round TCR CDR3 RT-PCR. TCRdb called the multiplex PCR reads again in MiXCR, with one record for every CDR3 protein. This sample has approximately 520,000 distinct CDR3 sequences, with around 21% found just once. What was sequenced was blood. Receptors were obtained from a man between 18 and 35 years old with Graves' hyperthyroidism.

This clonotype was counted many times. This chain connects TRBV5-1 to TRBJ2-7; no firm D call. The CDR3 loop spans 12 amino acids. CDR1 SGHRS and CDR2 YFSETQ come from the germline V gene. V was clipped by 5 bases and J by 0 bases, with 6 bases between them. This chain's CDR3 is CASRPNSYEQYF. The CDR3 DNA follows: TGCGCCAGCAGGCCCAACTCCTACGAGCAGTACTTC. The full variable domain, its missing parts supplied by reference TRBV5-1 and TRBJ2-7, is KAGVTQTPRYLIKTRGQQVTLSCSPISGHRSVSWYQQTPGQGLQFLFEYFSETQRNKGNFPGRFSGRQFSNSRSEMNVSTLELGDSALYLCASRPNSYEQYFGPGTRLTVT.

This clonotype occurred many times. This chain joins TRBV20-1 and TRBJ1-2, with D possibly matching TRBD1 (5 bases). The CDR3 is made up of 12 amino acids. The germline V gene encodes CDR1 DFQATT and CDR2 SNEGSKA (reference sequence). With 6 bases removed from V and 7 bases from J, the gap between germline ends came to 15 bases. The DNA for the CDR3 is TGCAGTGCGCCTAACTCGGGGCTTGGCTACACCTTC. It codes for CSAPNSGLGYTF.

This clonotype was observed many times. The chain links TRBV5-4 to TRBJ1-2; D might be TRBD1 (6 bases). The V gene's germline CDR1 is SGHNT and CDR2 YYREEE (reference sequence). The CDR3 is 18 amino acids. V was trimmed by 3 bases and J by 4 bases, leaving 25 bases between them. The CDR3 protein is CASSSQPLTGGLTYGYTF. In DNA form, the CDR3 reads TGTGCCAGCAGCTCGCAGCCCCTGACAGGAGGGTTGACCTATGGCTACACCTTC. Together with reference TRBV5-4 and TRBJ1-2, the CDR3 gives the full variable domain: ETGVTQSPTHLIKTRGQQVTLRCSSQSGHNTVSWYQQALGQGPQFIFQYYREEENGRGNFPPRFSGLQFPNYSSELNVNALELDDSALYLCASSSQPLTGGLTYGYTFGSGTRLTVV.

This clonotype was detected ten times or more. The chain has TRBV5-1 and TRBJ1-1, with 9 nucleotides matching TRBD1. The CDR3 length is 16 residues. V shed 4 bases, J shed 3 bases, and the junction held 10 bases outside the gene matches. The germline V gene has CDR1 SGHRS and CDR2 YFSETQ. CDR3 DNA: TGCGCCAGCAGCCCTGGACAGGGGAGGAGGCACACTGAAGCTTTCTTT. This encodes CASSPGQGRRHTEAFF.

This clonotype was seen repeatedly, ten times or more. The chain links TRBV29-1 to TRBJ1-2; TRBD1 matches at 8 bases. The CDR3 spans 11 residues. Trimming removed 6 bases from V and 8 bases from J; junction bases left unmatched: 5. Germline-derived CDR1 and CDR2 are SQVTM and ANQGSEA. CDR3 DNA: TGCAGCGTGGCGGACAGGGACGGCTACACCTTC. It specifies CSVADRDGYTF.

About this clonotype: This may stem from a read error, because a much larger clone lies one nucleotide away. The genes are TRBV20-1 and TRBJ1-1, with TRBD1 as a possible D gene (6 bases). The length of the CDR3 is 12 residues. Trimming cost V 3 bases and J 12 bases, with 17 bases left between them. Germline CDR1 DFQATT, CDR2 SNEGSKA (reference sequence). In DNA, the CDR3 is TGCAGTGCTAGGGTACAGGGAGTCGAATCTTTCTTT. Its protein product is CSARVQGVESFF.

This clonotype was found many times. A junction boundary mismatches the germline segment, possibly from a read error. CDR3 sequence: CASGQSMHYERYF. The CDR3 coding sequence is TGTGCCAGTGGACAGTCTATGCACTACGAGCGGTACTTC. This chain joins TRBV6-5 and TRBJ2-7; TRBD1 is a possible D gene (6 bases). The CDR3 consists of 13 residues. CDR1 and CDR2 from the germline V gene are MNHEY and SVGAGI.

This clonotype was detected a few times. The chain carries TRBV9 and TRBJ2-3; TRBD1 is a possible D gene (6 bases). This CDR3 region has 13 residues. V lost 4 bases, J lost 4 bases, and 10 bases lay in between. Germline V lookup: CDR1 SGDLS, CDR2 YYNGEE. DNA for the CDR3: TGTGCCAGCAGCACAGGGTCTCCAGATACGCAGTATTTT. Protein: CASSTGSPDTQYF.

This clonotype has ten or more counts. J is TRBJ1-2 and V is TRBV30; D not resolved. CDR3 length equals 16 residues. Germline V gene data show CDR1 as GTSNPN and CDR2 as SVGIG (reference sequence). V was pared by 5 bases and J by 0 bases, with 19 bases between. The CDR3 nucleotides are TGTGCCTGGGGAAACATCGGACGGACCACTAACTATGGCTACACCTTC. This translates into CAWGNIGRTTNYGYTF.

The chain joins TRBV12-3 or TRBV12-4 to TRBJ1-4, with 8 bases aligning to TRBD1. The V segment lost 5 bases and the J segment 4 bases; nucleotides outside the gene matches: 12. There are 17 residues in the CDR3. CDR3 amino acids: CASSTGTGVTLNEKLFF. CDR3 in DNA: TGTGCCAGCAGTACCGGGACAGGCGTAACCCTTAATGAAAAACTGTTTTTT.

On this clonotype: Being one base from a much bigger clone, this may be a read error. The missing conserved phenylalanine or tryptophan at the end of this CDR3 makes a read error likely. No DNA is shown, since the ends of the CDR3 on it are uncertain; the CDR3 is the one TCRdb lists. The chain recombines TRBV12-3 or TRBV12-4 with TRBJ1-2. The CDR3 comprises 17 residues, both ends counted. The chain's CDR3 is CASSLRSVGRGAYGCTY.

This clonotype occurred many times. CDR3 bases: TGTGCCAGCACCCCCCGTTGGGACAGCCAGTACTTC. Amino acid sequence: CASTPRWDSQYF. V usage is TRBV2 and J usage is TRBJ2-7; TRBD1 matches 7 bases. With V trimmed by 7 bases and J by 10 bases, 10 bases remained unmatched. Germline CDR1 SNHLY, CDR2 FYNNEI. The CDR3 runs to 12 residues. Full variable domain (missing parts from reference TRBV2 and TRBJ2-7): EPEVTQTPSHQVTQMGQEVILRCVPISNHLYFYWYRQILGQKVEFLVSFYNNEISEKSEIFDDQFSVERPDGSNFTLKIRSTKLEDSAMYFCASTPRWDSQYFGPGTRLTVT.

A remark on this clonotype: Since a much larger clone is just one base distant, this may be a read error. The V call is TRBV24-1, the J call TRBJ2-5; TRBD2 agrees at 10 bases. There are 16 residues in the CDR3. Germline CDR1 KGHDR, CDR2 SFDVKD. CDR3 sequence: CATSDPGLAEGETKYF. DNA of the CDR3: TGTGCCACCAGTGATCCCGGACTAGCGGAGGGAGAGACCAAGTACTTC.

The chain links TRBV11-2 to TRBJ1-2; D unresolved. The CDR3 contains 18 residues. V was trimmed by 7 bases and J by 0 bases, leaving 24 bases between them. Germline V gene data show CDR1 as SGHAT and CDR2 as FQNNGV. CDR3 residues: CASTSISHGGPANYGYTF. In nucleotides, the CDR3 is TGTGCCAGCACCTCAATAAGCCATGGCGGTCCAGCTAACTATGGCTACACCTTC.

This clonotype was counted many times. This rearrangement joins TRBV28 to TRBJ2-4; D is possibly TRBD2 (6 bases). V shed 7 bases and J shed 1 base, with 14 bases lying between them. The CDR3 runs 15 residues. The germline gives CDR1 MDHEN, CDR2 SYDVKM. In DNA, the CDR3 is TGTGCCAGCAACTCAAAGGAGGGCGCCAAAAACATTCAGTACTTC. It encodes CASNSKEGAKNIQYF.

The chain combines TRBV20-1 with TRBJ1-1; 8 bases fit TRBD1. CDR3 length equals 12 residues. Looked up from germline, CDR1 is DFQATT and CDR2 is SNEGSKA (reference sequence). V gave up 7 bases and J gave up 4 bases; unmatched junction bases: 5. DNA for the CDR3: TGCAGTGACTCAGACAGGGGCACTGAAGCTTTCTTT. It encodes CSDSDRGTEAFF.

This clonotype came up a few times. The chain employs TRBV18 and TRBJ2-5; TRBD2 matches 9 bases. Germline V lookup: CDR1 KGHSH, CDR2 LQKENI. The ends lost 5 bases at V and 5 bases at J; junction bases unmatched: 3. The length of the CDR3 is 13 residues. CDR3 amino acids: CASSSSGDETQYF. CDR3 nucleotide sequence: TGTGCCAGCTCATCTAGCGGGGACGAGACCCAGTACTTC.

V is TRBV7-8 and J is TRBJ2-2; possibly TRBD2 for D (5 bases). V was pared by 3 bases and J by 6 bases, with 11 bases between. This CDR3 is built from 14 residues. Germline V CDR1 and CDR2: SGHVS, FQNEAQ. In DNA form, the CDR3 reads TGTGCCAGCAGCTTTCGGGGTGTCGCCGGGGAGCTGTTTTTT. Amino acids: CASSFRGVAGELFF. Together with reference TRBV7-8 and TRBJ2-2, the CDR3 gives the full variable domain: GAGVSQSPRYKVAKRGQDVALRCDPISGHVSLFWYQQALGQGPEFLTYFQNEAQLDKSGLPSDRFFAERPEGSVSTLKIQRTQQEDSAVYLCASSFRGVAGELFFGEGSRLTVL.

This clonotype was counted ten times or more. V and J are TRBV5-1 and TRBJ1-1, with TRBD1 as a possible D gene (5 bases). The CDR3 is made up of 14 amino acids. Germline values: CDR1 SGHRS, CDR2 YFSETQ. The V end was cut by 1 base, the J end by 8 bases, with 15 bases between. CDR3 residues: CASSLRVGQGEAFF. For the CDR3, the DNA is TGCGCCAGCAGCTTGCGGGTCGGCCAGGGCGAAGCTTTCTTT.

This clonotype has just a few counts. The genes are TRBV9 and TRBJ2-7; 7 positions agree with TRBD1. Trimming at V came to 4 bases and at J to 2 bases, leaving 9 bases not matched to a gene. The V gene's germline CDR1 is SGDLS and CDR2 YYNGEE. The CDR3 contains 15 residues. The CDR3 here is CASSPPGQRTYEQYF. The CDR3 DNA sequence: TGTGCCAGCAGCCCCCCGGGACAGCGTACCTACGAGCAGTACTTC. The complete variable domain, with remaining parts taken from reference TRBV9 and TRBJ2-7, reads DSGVTQTPKHLITATGQRVTLRCSPRSGDLSVYWYQQSLDQGLQFLIQYYNGEERAKGNILERFSAQQFPDLHSELNLSSLELGDSALYFCASSPPGQRTYEQYFGPGTRLTVT.

The chain employs TRBV5-5 and TRBJ1-1; 8 bases line up with TRBD1. Germline-derived CDR1 and CDR2 are SGHKS and YYEKEE (reference sequence). The CDR3 sequence is 15 residues long. V shed 5 bases, J shed 6 bases, and the junction held 12 bases outside the gene matches. Here the CDR3 reads CASSPGQGIGSEAFF. DNA for the CDR3: TGTGCCAGCAGTCCCGGACAGGGTATTGGCTCTGAAGCTTTCTTT.

In this sample, this clonotype turned up many times. The V gene is TRBV6-1, the J gene TRBJ1-2; no firm D call. Trimming cost V 2 bases and J 0 bases, with 4 bases left between them. Germline V lookup: CDR1 MNHNS, CDR2 SASEGT. CDR3 length: 13 residues. The CDR3 reads CASSEISNYGYTF. The CDR3 bases are TGTGCCAGCAGTGAAATTTCTAACTATGGCTACACCTTC.

This clonotype was observed many times. The chain employs TRBV2 and TRBJ2-7, with 10 bases matching TRBD2. This CDR3 comprises 15 residues. The V gene's germline CDR1 is SNHLY and CDR2 FYNNEI. J gave up 2 bases and V 6 bases, and 7 bases lay outside the gene matches. The DNA of the CDR3 is TGTGCCAGCAGCGCTACTAGCGGGGTAACCTACGAGCAGTACTTC. This encodes CASSATSGVTYEQYF.

This clonotype was recorded at least ten times. This chain links TRBV6-5 with TRBJ1-1, with D unresolved. This CDR3 is built from 12 residues. V was shortened by 6 bases and J by 8 bases, with 13 bases between the two germline ends. Germline CDR1 and CDR2: MNHEY and SVGAGI. In DNA, the CDR3 is TGTGCCAGCAGCTCTCGGGTAAGGGAAGCTTTCTTT. Protein: CASSSRVREAFF.

At least ten counts were recorded for this clonotype. The genes are TRBV19 and TRBJ1-5; 7 bases are shared with TRBD1. Germline V lookup: CDR1 LNHDA, CDR2 SQIVND (reference sequence). The CDR3 spans 18 residues. V lost 3 bases to trimming and J lost 7 bases; unmatched junction nucleotides: 18. The CDR3 bases are TGTGCCAGTAGTATTAGGTACAGGGGACCCTCGTTCTACCAGCCCCAGCATTTT. Amino acids: CASSIRYRGPSFYQPQHF.

This clonotype showed up just a few times. Mismatch with germline at one junction end may stem from a read error. The V call is TRBV4-1, the J call TRBJ1-5, with TRBD1 as a possible D gene (5 bases). This CDR3 has 15 amino acids. Germline V lookup: CDR1 MGHRA, CDR2 YSYEKL. The CDR3 DNA sequence: TGCGCCAGCAGCAAAGATTCCAGGGAGGATCAGCCCCAGCATTTT. It translates to CASSKDSREDQPQHF.

Many counts were recorded for this clonotype. This chain links TRBV20-1 with TRBJ1-5; D perhaps matches TRBD1 (5 bases). Germline CDR1 is DFQATT and CDR2 is SNEGSKA (reference sequence). Deletions cut 4 bases from V and 6 bases from J, with 19 bases between. The length of the CDR3 is 15 residues. This chain's CDR3 is CSATPPEGRTQPQHF. The DNA of the CDR3 is TGCAGTGCTACGCCCCCGGAGGGGCGCACTCAGCCCCAGCATTTT.